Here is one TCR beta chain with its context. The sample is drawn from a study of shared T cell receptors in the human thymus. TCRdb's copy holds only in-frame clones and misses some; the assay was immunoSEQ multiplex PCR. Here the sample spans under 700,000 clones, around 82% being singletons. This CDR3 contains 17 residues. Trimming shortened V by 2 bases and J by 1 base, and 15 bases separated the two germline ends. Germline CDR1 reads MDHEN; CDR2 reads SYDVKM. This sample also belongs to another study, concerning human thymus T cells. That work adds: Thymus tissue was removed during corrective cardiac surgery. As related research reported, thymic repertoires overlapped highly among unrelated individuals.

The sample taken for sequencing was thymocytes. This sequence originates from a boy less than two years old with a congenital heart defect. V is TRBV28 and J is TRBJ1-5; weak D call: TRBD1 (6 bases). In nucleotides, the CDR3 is TGTGCCAGCAGTTTAACGGGGGGCGAGGCGAGCAATCAGCCCCAGCATTTT. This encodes CASSLTGGEASNQPQHF.